The 25 T cell receptor beta chains below all came from one sample that was sequenced in a study of human T cells and chemical hapten exposure. TCRdb re-called the RACE reads with MiXCR, one entry per CDR3 protein. The sample consists of about 40,000 distinct CDR3 sequences, 8% to 11% of them appearing once. As for time point: pre-sensitization, week 0. Treatment described: therapeutic diphenylcyclopropenone sensitization with weekly scalp DPC. The sample was whole blood, taken in connection with sensitization to the hapten diphenylcyclopropenone (DPC). The receptors come from a man under 40 with alopecia areata. Some clones in this sample may be carry-over from other donors' samples.

CDR3 residues: CSASRQPNQPQHF. CDR3 nucleotide sequence: TGCAGTGCTAGTCGACAGCCTAATCAGCCCCAGCATTTT. This rearrangement joins TRBV20-1 to TRBJ1-5, with D possibly matching TRBD1 (5 bases). Trimming took 3 bases from V and 4 from J, leaving 10 bases between them. This CDR3 has 13 amino acids. Germline V gene lookup returns CDR1 DFQATT and CDR2 SNEGSKA (reference sequence).

This clonotype is medium-sized by share. This chain connects TRBV20-1 to TRBJ2-5; 10 bases fit TRBD2. CDR1 DFQATT and CDR2 SNEGSKA come from the germline V gene (reference sequence). CDR3 length equals 14 residues. V shed 6 bases and J 3 bases; nucleotides not matched to a gene: 7. The CDR3 nucleotides are TGCAGTGCCTATATGGGACTAGCGAAAGAGACCCAGTACTTC. Protein sequence: CSAYMGLAKETQYF.

This clonotype was recorded many times. The rearrangement links TRBV19 to TRBJ1-4; 11 nucleotides agree with TRBD1. CDR3 length equals 17 residues. Germline CDR1 and CDR2: LNHDA and SQIVND (reference sequence). The V and J ends lost 4 bases and 11 bases, in that order; junction bases with no gene match: 15. CDR3 nucleotide sequence: TGTGCCAGTAGTACGCTCCTCCCCGGGACAGGGGGTCAGAAACTGTTTTTT. Translated: CASSTLLPGTGGQKLFF.

At least ten counts were recorded for this clonotype. The genes are TRBV5-1 and TRBJ2-3; D remains unclear. The V end was cut by 1 base, the J end by 0 bases, with 9 bases between. Germline V lookup: CDR1 SGHRS, CDR2 YFSETQ. The CDR3 is 15 residues long. The CDR3 DNA reads TGCGCCAGCAGCTTGTCTATGCCTAGCACAGATACGCAGTATTTT. Translating gives CASSLSMPSTDTQYF.

This clonotype appeared a few times. The rearrangement links TRBV29-1 to TRBJ1-1; D perhaps matches TRBD1 (6 bases). V was trimmed by 0 bases and J by 5 bases, leaving 10 bases between them. From germline, CDR1 is SQVTM and CDR2 ANQGSEA. This CDR3 comprises 13 residues. This chain's CDR3 is CSVEDQRGTEAFF. The CDR3 nucleotides read TGCAGCGTTGAAGACCAGAGGGGGACTGAAGCTTTCTTT.

Ten or more counts support this clonotype. This chain connects TRBV19 to TRBJ2-3; 7 nucleotides agree with TRBD1. This CDR3 comprises 16 residues. V was clipped by 3 bases and J by 0 bases; unmatched bases: 6. The germline gives CDR1 LNHDA, CDR2 SQIVND (reference sequence). This chain's CDR3 is CASSIMGQTSTDTQYF. The CDR3, as DNA: TGTGCCAGTAGTATCATGGGACAGACTAGCACAGATACGCAGTATTTT.

This sequence joins TRBV20-1 and TRBJ2-1; D is uncertain. CDR3 length: 12 amino acids. Germline assignment: CDR1 DFQATT and CDR2 SNEGSKA (reference sequence). Trimming removed 6 bases at V and 5 bases at J, with 11 bases between. This CDR3 reads CSAWTDNNEQFF. Here the CDR3 DNA reads TGCAGTGCCTGGACGGATAACAATGAGCAGTTCTTC.

This clonotype turned up a few times. The DNA of the CDR3 is TGCAGCGTTGATAACGGCAGGGGGACACCCTCCTACGAGCAGTACTTC. As protein: CSVDNGRGTPSYEQYF. The genes are TRBV29-1 and TRBJ2-7, with 7 bases matching TRBD1. The CDR3 totals 16 residues. Germline V CDR1 and CDR2: SQVTM, ANQGSEA. The J segment lost 0 bases and the V segment lost 3 bases, leaving 11 bases of the junction unmatched.

The table lists this clonotype with many counts. V and J are TRBV18 and TRBJ1-2; tentatively, D is TRBD1 (5 bases). V was cut by 1 base and J by 5 bases, with 11 bases left in between. CDR3 length: 14 residues. Germline V gives CDR1 KGHSH, CDR2 LQKENI. The CDR3, as DNA: TGTGCCAGCTCACCACGAGCCAGGGAATATGGCTACACCTTC. Its translation is CASSPRAREYGYTF.

This clonotype was picked up a small number of times. The chain joins TRBV29-1 to TRBJ2-5, with unresolved D. The CDR3 sequence is 11 residues long. Trimming stripped 7 bases from V and 5 bases from J, with 11 bases between. In germline, CDR1 is SQVTM, CDR2 ANQGSEA. The CDR3 coding sequence is TGCAGCGCCTCCCTGGTGGAGACCCAGTACTTC. It specifies CSASLVETQYF.

This clonotype was detected many times. This rearrangement joins TRBV20-1 to TRBJ1-1, with 11 bases fitting TRBD1. CDR1 and CDR2 from the germline V gene are DFQATT and SNEGSKA (reference sequence). V lost 5 bases, J lost 2 bases, and 4 bases stayed unmatched. The CDR3 has 14 residues. In DNA form, the CDR3 reads TGCAGTGCTTTAGGACAGGGGGCAAACACTGAAGCTTTCTTT. This translates into CSALGQGANTEAFF.

This clonotype was detected ten times or more. The J gene is TRBJ2-5, the V gene TRBV20-1; 10 bases line up with TRBD2. The V segment lost 0 bases and the J segment 3 bases; nucleotides outside the gene matches: 10. CDR1 and CDR2 from the germline V gene are DFQATT and SNEGSKA (reference sequence). CDR3 length equals 17 residues. The CDR3 coding sequence is TGCAGTGCTAGAGATTTTCCTAGCGGGGGCCTAAAAGAGACCCAGTACTTC. Residues: CSARDFPSGGLKETQYF.

This rearrangement joins TRBV11-2 to TRBJ1-6; 10 bases line up with TRBD1. CDR1 and CDR2 from the germline V gene are SGHAT and FQNNGV. This CDR3 has 18 residues. The ends lost 6 bases at V and 0 bases at J; junction bases unmatched: 8. CDR3 DNA: TGTGCCAGCAGGCTTGACAGGGGGCTGAGCTCCTATAATTCACCCCTCCACTTT. Translating gives CASRLDRGLSSYNSPLHF.

This clonotype was detected many times. The J gene is TRBJ2-1, the V gene TRBV5-4, with TRBD1 as a possible D gene (5 bases). Trimming removed 4 bases from V and 4 bases from J, with 12 bases in between. Per germline, CDR1 SGHNT and CDR2 YYREEE (reference sequence). This CDR3 is 14 amino acids long. CDR3 coding DNA: TGTGCCAGCAGCATGGGGCAAGATTACAATGAGCAGTTCTTC. Amino acid sequence: CASSMGQDYNEQFF. Full variable domain (remainder filled in from reference TRBV5-4 and TRBJ2-1): ETGVTQSPTHLIKTRGQQVTLRCSSQSGHNTVSWYQQALGQGPQFIFQYYREEENGRGNFPPRFSGLQFPNYSSELNVNALELDDSALYLCASSMGQDYNEQFFGPGTRLTVL.

This clonotype appeared once. This rearrangement joins TRBV29-1 to TRBJ2-1; no reliable D call. V gave up 5 bases and J gave up 9 bases, with 8 bases separating them. This CDR3 comprises 10 residues. The germline V gene has CDR1 SQVTM and CDR2 ANQGSEA. Here the CDR3 reads CSVYLVEQFF. For the CDR3, the DNA is TGCAGCGTTTATCTAGTTGAGCAGTTCTTC.

Concerning this clonotype itself: The junction departs from the called germline gene at one end, perhaps through a read error. The chain couples TRBV6-1 to TRBJ2-1; tentatively, D is TRBD1 (6 bases). Germline CDR1 is MNHNS and CDR2 is SASEGT. This CDR3 is 14 amino acids long. The CDR3 protein is CASSRGTFYDEQFF. Written as DNA, the CDR3 is TGTGCCAGCAGTCGAGGGACATTCTACGATGAGCAGTTCTTC.

The chain recombines TRBV28 with TRBJ2-7, with no clear D. V lost 4 bases and J 6 bases, leaving 16 bases between the germline ends. The CDR3 consists of 14 residues. CDR1 and CDR2 from the germline V gene are MDHEN and SYDVKM. CDR3 in amino acids: CASSSPDGTSEQYV. As DNA, the CDR3 is TGTGCCAGCAGTTCCCCCGACGGAACATCCGAGCAGTACGTC.

The DNA for the CDR3 is TGTGCCATCAGTCTGGAGGGTATAGAGACCCAGTACTTC. This translates into CAISLEGIETQYF. The gene calls are TRBV10-3 and TRBJ2-5, with D possibly TRBD2 on 6 matching bases. V lost 5 bases, J lost 4 bases, and 11 bases lay in between. The germline CDR1 and CDR2 sequences are ENHRY and SYGVKD. CDR3 length equals 13 residues.

This clonotype appeared many times. The V and J genes are TRBV7-2 and TRBJ2-5, with 7 bases lining up with TRBD2. The CDR3 is made up of 16 amino acids. CDR1 and CDR2 (germline): SGHTA, FQGNSA. J was trimmed by 5 bases and V by 4 bases; bases with no gene match: 13. CDR3 coding DNA: TGTGCCAGCAGCTCGGCCGGGGGGTTTCCAGGCGAGACCCAGTACTTC. Translation gives CASSSAGGFPGETQYF.

This clonotype was observed many times. The chain couples TRBV20-1 to TRBJ2-3, with D hard to call. The CDR3 is 12 amino acids. CDR1 is DFQATT, CDR2 SNEGSKA, per germline (reference sequence). Trimming left V 3 bases short and J 2 bases short, with 6 bases between. CDR3 in amino acids: CSASGPTDTQYF. The DNA for the CDR3 is TGCAGTGCTAGCGGGCCCACAGATACGCAGTATTTT.

The genes are TRBV6-1 and TRBJ1-6; unclear D gene. The germline gives CDR1 MNHNS, CDR2 SASEGT. The CDR3 totals 16 residues. Trimming took 1 base from V and 7 from J, leaving 14 bases between them. DNA of the CDR3: TGTGCCAGCAGTGAAGAGAGGCCTTCCTGGAATTCACCCCTCCACTTT. Residues: CASSEERPSWNSPLHF.

As regards this clonotype: This clone may be a read error of a much larger clone one base away. The chain carries TRBV6-5 and TRBJ1-1, with unresolved D. Per the germline V gene, CDR1 is MNHEY and CDR2 is SVGAGI. The length of the CDR3 is 13 residues. V lost 8 bases and J 4 bases, leaving 14 bases between the germline ends. Written as DNA, the CDR3 is TGTGCCAGCTATAGGGCCATCAGCACTGAAGCTTTCTTT. Protein sequence: CASYRAISTEAFF.

This clonotype was counted a single time. V is TRBV6-6 and J is TRBJ2-5; D may be TRBD1 (6 bases). V was clipped by 8 bases and J by 4 bases, with 11 bases between them. This CDR3 is 12 amino acids long. The germline V gene encodes CDR1 MNHNY and CDR2 SVGAGI (reference sequence). CDR3 residues: CASGTGRETQYF. The DNA of the CDR3 is TGTGCCAGCGGCACAGGGAGAGAGACCCAGTACTTC.

This clonotype was detected many times. The chain recombines TRBV6-2 or TRBV6-3 with TRBJ2-7, with D perhaps being TRBD1 or TRBD2 (6 bases each). Germline CDR1 is MNHEY and CDR2 is SVGEGT. This CDR3 comprises 18 residues. The germline V and J ends were trimmed by 2 bases and 3 bases, with 23 bases remaining between them. The CDR3 DNA reads as TGTGCCAGCAGTTACGGCACCCCGACAGGAGGGTTAGACTACGAGCAGTACGTC. Protein: CASSYGTPTGGLDYEQYV.

This clonotype showed up many times. The CDR3 is CASSQDQGTQYF. The CDR3 region has the DNA TGCGCCAGCAGTCAAGACCAGGGGACCCAGTACTTC. The rearrangement joins TRBV23-1 to TRBJ2-5, with a possible D match to TRBD1 (5 bases). TRBV23-1 is sorted into the ORF group, with uncertain function. Trimming left V 2 bases short and J 7 bases short, with 8 bases between. The CDR3 sequence is 12 residues long.